This TCR beta chain was observed in a study of OX40 agonist ivuxolimab in advanced cancers. Study details: Patients received the agonistic anti-OX40 (CD134) antibody ivuxolimab. The diagnoses of dose-escalation patients were hepatocellular carcinoma, melanoma, renal cell or head and neck cancer.

Study-wide results and limits: Clones of CD4+ and CD8+ blood T cells grew by week 6 at doses of 0.1 to 3.0 mg/kg.

This clone was found once. No antigen is known for it. Only in-frame clones appear in the TCRdb table, and some are missing; sequencing was by immunoSEQ multiplex PCR. The top ten hold more than 0.45% of the sample, which has about 81,000 clones, 88% seen once. The sequence came from an adult with an advanced solid tumor such as melanoma, head and neck, liver or kidney cancer. The sample here was CD4+ or CD8+ T cells sorted from blood, taken in a trial of the OX40 agonist ivuxolimab.

The CDR3 region has the DNA TGCGCCAGCAAGGTGGGGGAGATTTACACCGGGGAGCTGTTTTTT. As protein: CASKVGEIYTGELFF. The chain couples TRBV5-1 to TRBJ2-2; D may be TRBD1 or TRBD2 (5 bases each). V was shortened by 6 bases and J by 3 bases, with 15 bases between the two germline ends. Germline values: CDR1 SGHRS, CDR2 YFSETQ. The CDR3 has 15 residues.